The T cell receptor beta chain under discussion was sequenced for a study of T cell responses to AZD1222 COVID-19 vaccine. Unmatched junction bases numbered 4, after V lost 5 bases and J lost 0 bases. The CDR3 consists of 16 residues. The germline CDR1 and CDR2 sequences are MNHEY and SVGEGT. The data were produced by immunoSEQ multiplex PCR, yet TCRdb's version contains in-frame clones alone and is incomplete. Altogether around 120,000 clones are present, about 92% being singletons, with the ten largest covering 11% to 15%. The clonotype was recovered from an adult in good health. The V call is TRBV6-2 or TRBV6-3, the J call TRBJ2-3, with 11 bases aligning to TRBD2. The source material was peripheral blood, sampled on day 0 of AZD1222 vaccination. The CDR3 loop is CASSRLAGYSTDTQYF. CDR3 in DNA: TGTGCCAGCAGTAGACTAGCGGGATATAGCACAGATACGCAGTATTTT.